The 5 T cell receptor beta chains below come from one sample, sequenced in a study of blood T cells in healthy people across ages. A second about 7 to 12 cycle PCR used barcoded and J-beta primers. One entry per CDR3 protein, called by TCRdb with MiXCR from the 5' RACE reads. The table includes some 1.5 million distinct CDR3 sequences, 42% detected once. Sequencing was carried out using blood. These receptors came from a woman aged 18-35 years in good health.

The chain couples TRBV7-8 to TRBJ1-6, with 8 bases identical to TRBD1. Germline assignment: CDR1 SGHVS and CDR2 FQNEAQ. Trimming took 1 base from V and 7 from J; bases not matched to a gene: 6. The CDR3 totals 16 residues. CDR3 amino acids: CASSLGRGQTNSPLHF. CDR3 in DNA: TGTGCCAGCAGCTTAGGCAGGGGGCAAACCAATTCACCCCTCCACTTT. Based on the CDR3 plus reference TRBV7-8 and TRBJ1-6, the full variable domain is GAGVSQSPRYKVAKRGQDVALRCDPISGHVSLFWYQQALGQGPEFLTYFQNEAQLDKSGLPSDRFFAERPEGSVSTLKIQRTQQEDSAVYLCASSLGRGQTNSPLHFGNGTRLTVT.

This chain joins TRBV2 and TRBJ2-3; the D gene is possibly TRBD2 (5 bases). CDR3 length: 13 amino acids. Trimming left V 3 bases short and J 5 bases short, with 9 bases between. Germline CDR1 SNHLY, CDR2 FYNNEI. The CDR3 DNA is TGTGCCAGCAGTGATTTGGCGGGAGATACGCAGTATTTT. Amino acids: CASSDLAGDTQYF. Full variable domain (remainder filled in from reference TRBV2 and TRBJ2-3): EPEVTQTPSHQVTQMGQEVILRCVPISNHLYFYWYRQILGQKVEFLVSFYNNEISEKSEIFDDQFSVERPDGSNFTLKIRSTKLEDSAMYFCASSDLAGDTQYFGPGTRLTVL.

The chain couples TRBV28 to TRBJ2-7, with D perhaps TRBD2 (6 bases). CDR3 length: 12 residues. The V gene lost 7 bases and the J gene lost 3 bases, with 10 bases spanning the gap. From germline, CDR1 is MDHEN and CDR2 SYDVKM. CDR3 DNA: TGTGCCAGCACCGGGGGAAACTACGAGCAGTACTTC. Translated, it gives CASTGGNYEQYF.

The chain recombines TRBV7-2 with TRBJ2-1, with a weak D call TRBD1 (6 bases). The CDR3 is 15 residues long. Per germline, CDR1 SGHTA and CDR2 FQGNSA. Trimming left V 5 bases short and J 1 base short, with 12 bases between. As DNA, the CDR3 is TGTGCCAGCAGCGCCCCAGGGGTTTCCTACAATGAGCAGTTCTTC. Amino acids: CASSAPGVSYNEQFF.

This sequence joins TRBV7-2 and TRBJ2-1, with TRBD2 identical over 8 bases. The CDR3 has 16 residues. CDR1 and CDR2 from the germline V gene are SGHTA and FQGNSA. V shed 0 bases and J 3 bases; nucleotides not matched to a gene: 4. As DNA, the CDR3 is TGTGCCAGCAGCTTAGCGGGACTAGGGATCTACAATGAGCAGTTCTTC. This sequence encodes CASSLAGLGIYNEQFF. The full variable domain, its missing parts supplied by reference TRBV7-2 and TRBJ2-1, is GAGVSQSPSNKVTEKGKDVELRCDPISGHTALYWYRQSLGQGLEFLIYFQGNSAPDKSGLPSDRFSAERTGGSVSTLTIQRTQQEDSAVYLCASSLAGLGIYNEQFFGPGTRLTVL.